Following are 23 T cell receptor beta chains from one sample sequenced in a study of cytomegalovirus exposure and HLA in healthy donors. 13 Jbeta primers and 60 Vbeta primers were used for the PCR. Sequencing was performed with immunoSEQ multiplex PCR; in TCRdb, only in-frame clones are kept and a portion is missing. In the table there are 85,000 to 130,000 clones, 70% to 75% of which are singletons. Sequenced input: PBMCs. These receptors all stem from a female donor in good health and CMV-seronegative.

V and J are TRBV5-1 and TRBJ2-7; 10 bases line up with TRBD2. Germline V gene data show CDR1 as SGHRS and CDR2 as YFSETQ. The CDR3 loop spans 15 amino acids. Trimming cost V 4 bases and J 2 bases; bases outside gene matches: 6. The CDR3 loop is CASSPLAGSTYEQYF. For the CDR3, the DNA is TGCGCCAGCAGCCCACTAGCGGGATCTACCTACGAGCAGTACTTC.

This chain connects TRBV7-9 to TRBJ1-1; no firm D call. Germline V gene data show CDR1 as SEHNR and CDR2 as FQNEAQ (reference sequence). The CDR3 sequence is 15 residues long. Trimming took off 5 bases at V and 0 bases at J, with 13 bases between the two ends. The CDR3 loop reads CASSPPLGLNTEAFF. CDR3 nucleotides: TGTGCCAGCAGCCCACCCCTCGGGTTGAACACTGAAGCTTTCTTT.

For this clone: Within the sample, other DNA sequences also encode this same CDR3. V gene TRBV7-2 combines with J gene TRBJ1-2; 7 positions match TRBD1. The germline CDR1 and CDR2 sequences are SGHTA and FQGNSA. The CDR3 totals 14 residues. Trimming took 1 base from V and 2 from J; bases not matched to a gene: 1. CDR3 coding DNA: TGTGCCAGCAGCTTAGGACAGGGAAACTATGGCTACACCTTC. Protein product: CASSLGQGNYGYTF.

This clone was recorded a few times. CDR3 nucleotide sequence: TGTGCCAGCAGCTTAGGACTAGCGGGACCCACCGGGGAGCTGTTTTTT. As protein: CASSLGLAGPTGELFF. The V gene is TRBV7-9, the J gene TRBJ2-2; 11 bases are a match to TRBD2. The V and J ends lost 1 base and 4 bases, in that order; junction bases with no gene match: 2. CDR3 size: 16 residues. Germline V CDR1 and CDR2: SEHNR, FQNEAQ (reference sequence).

V usage is TRBV2 and J usage is TRBJ2-4; D gene unclear. The CDR3 runs to 12 residues. Looked up from germline, CDR1 is SNHLY and CDR2 is FYNNEI. Trimming pared 8 bases from V and 5 bases from J, leaving 10 bases between. DNA of the CDR3: TGTGCCAGCCTAGGCGGCCAAAACATTCAGTACTTC. It translates to CASLGGQNIQYF.

V and J are TRBV6-4 and TRBJ2-1, with TRBD2 matching 9 bases. Germline V gene sequence: CDR1 MRHNA, CDR2 SNTAGT. The trim removed 3 bases at V and 1 base at J, leaving 1 base unmatched. The CDR3 covers 15 residues. CDR3 in amino acids: CASSEREGSYNEQFF. Written as DNA, the CDR3 is TGTGCCAGCAGTGAGCGGGAGGGATCCTACAATGAGCAGTTCTTC.

CDR3: CASSSSGAGETQYF. The CDR3 DNA is TGTGCCAGCAGCTCCTCAGGGGCCGGGGAGACCCAGTACTTC. This chain connects TRBV7-6 to TRBJ2-5, with D perhaps matching TRBD1 (6 bases). Germline V lookup: CDR1 SGHVS, CDR2 FNYEAQ. The CDR3 length is 14 residues. V lost 4 bases and J lost 5, with 14 bases in between.

This clone appeared many times. The rearrangement joins TRBV10-3 to TRBJ2-1, with unresolved D. Germline lookup yields CDR1 ENHRY and CDR2 SYGVKD. The CDR3 spans 11 residues. The V end was cut by 0 bases, the J end by 9 bases, with 3 bases between. DNA for the CDR3: TGTGCCATCAGTGAGTCTCTTGAGCAGTTCTTC. It specifies CAISESLEQFF.

V is TRBV29-1 and J is TRBJ1-2, with D possibly being TRBD1 (5 bases). V lost 7 bases and J lost 8, with 14 bases in between. CDR1 and CDR2 from the germline V gene are SQVTM and ANQGSEA. This CDR3 has 11 residues. CDR3 DNA: TGCAGCGCAGAGGGACTCCGGGGCTACACCTTC. Amino acids: CSAEGLRGYTF. The complete variable domain, with remaining parts taken from reference TRBV29-1 and TRBJ1-2, reads SAVISQKPSRDICQRGTSLTIQCQVDSQVTMMFWYRQQPGQSLTLIATANQGSEATYESGFVIDKFPISRPNLTFSTLTVSNMSPEDSSIYLCSAEGLRGYTFGSGTRLTVV.

V usage is TRBV12-5 and J usage is TRBJ1-2, with D maybe TRBD1 (6 bases). This CDR3 region has 14 residues. With 7 bases removed from V and 7 bases from J, the gap between germline ends came to 19 bases. The germline CDR1 and CDR2 sequences are LGHNT and FRNRAP. The CDR3 DNA reads as TGTGCTAGTGTCGCGACAGCAGGGGTGCCTGGCTACACCTTC. It encodes CASVATAGVPGYTF.

The CDR3 region has the DNA TGTGCCAGCAGCGGAGGGAACCCGAGGGAGGCTTTCTTT. This codes for CASSGGNPREAFF. This chain joins TRBV2 and TRBJ1-1; D is uncertain. The CDR3 runs to 13 residues. With 6 bases removed from V and 11 bases from J, the gap between germline ends came to 19 bases. Germline V CDR1 and CDR2: SNHLY, FYNNEI. The complete variable domain, with remaining parts taken from reference TRBV2 and TRBJ1-1, reads EPEVTQTPSHQVTQMGQEVILRCVPISNHLYFYWYRQILGQKVEFLVSFYNNEISEKSEIFDDQFSVERPDGSNFTLKIRSTKLEDSAMYFCASSGGNPREAFFGQGTRLTVV.

Only a few counts were recorded for this clone. The chain recombines TRBV19 with TRBJ2-7; 8 nucleotides match TRBD1. Losses at the gene ends were 6 bases for V and 1 base for J; bases not matched to a gene: 5. The germline V gene has CDR1 LNHDA and CDR2 SQIVND (reference sequence). This CDR3 is 14 amino acids long. The CDR3 sequence: CASRDQGASYEQYF. The CDR3 DNA reads TGTGCCAGTAGGGATCAGGGGGCGTCCTACGAGCAGTACTTC.

This clone has more than one count but fewer than ten. The chain uses TRBV28 and TRBJ2-1; D is uncertain. There are 11 residues in the CDR3. V was pared by 8 bases and J by 2 bases, with 4 bases between. Germline CDR1 MDHEN, CDR2 SYDVKM. The CDR3 sequence is CASRAYNEQFF. For the CDR3, the DNA is TGTGCCAGCCGGGCCTACAATGAGCAGTTCTTC.

This sequence joins TRBV5-1 and TRBJ2-3, with TRBD2 matching over 7 bases. There are 14 residues in the CDR3. V shed 2 bases, J shed 8 bases, and the junction held 8 bases outside the gene matches. CDR1 and CDR2 (germline): SGHRS, YFSETQ. CDR3 in amino acids: CASSLGLVEGTQYF. The CDR3 DNA is TGCGCCAGCAGCTTAGGACTAGTGGAGGGTACGCAGTATTTT.

V is TRBV5-1 and J is TRBJ1-5; possible D gene TRBD1, 5 bases. Germline lookup yields CDR1 SGHRS and CDR2 YFSETQ. V was cut by 2 bases and J by 7 bases, with 16 bases left in between. This CDR3 comprises 15 residues. In DNA form, the CDR3 reads TGCGCCAGCAGCTTTTCTGGGGGGGAAGGACAGCCCCAGCATTTT. It encodes CASSFSGGEGQPQHF.

This clone was seen a few times. CDR3: CASSEVGAIAQYF. CDR3 nucleotide sequence: TGTGCCAGCAGTGAGGTTGGTGCTATTGCGCAGTATTTT. The rearrangement links TRBV25-1 to TRBJ2-3, with D unresolved. The V gene lost 3 bases and the J gene lost 10 bases, with 14 bases spanning the gap. CDR1 MGHDK and CDR2 SYGVNS come from the germline V gene. The CDR3 runs to 13 residues.

The chain employs TRBV4-1 and TRBJ2-4; tentatively, D is TRBD2 (5 bases). The ends were cut back, 0 bases at V and 0 bases at J, with 12 bases in the middle. Per germline, CDR1 MGHRA and CDR2 YSYEKL. This CDR3 has 17 amino acids. The CDR3 DNA reads TGCGCCAGCAGCCAAGAGGGAGAGAGCACAGCCAAAAACATTCAGTACTTC. This codes for CASSQEGESTAKNIQYF.

The V and J genes are TRBV21-1 and TRBJ2-7; the table's D call, TRBD1, was not checked against the DNA. TRBV21-1 is tagged as a pseudogene. The CDR3 has 16 residues. CDR3 nucleotide sequence: TGTGCCAGCAGCATCAAGACAGGGACTTGCTCCTACGAGCAGTACTTC. It encodes CASSIKTGTCSYEQYF.

This clone has only a few counts. The chain carries TRBV28 and TRBJ1-2; tentative D call: TRBD1 (6 bases). CDR3 length equals 14 residues. The ends were cut back, 7 bases at V and 0 bases at J, with 12 bases in the middle. Germline values: CDR1 MDHEN, CDR2 SYDVKM. The DNA of the CDR3 is TGTGCCAGCAACCAGGACAGTCCTAACTATGGCTACACCTTC. Amino acid sequence: CASNQDSPNYGYTF.

The V and J genes are TRBV21-1 and TRBJ2-3; the table's D call, TRBD2, was not checked against the DNA. TRBV21-1 is deemed a pseudogene. The CDR3 runs 22 residues. The CDR3 DNA reads as TGTGCCAGCAGCACCCCGGGCGTCGGGACTAGCGGGAAAGGTGAACACACAGATACGCAGTATTTT. This encodes CASSTPGVGTSGKGEHTDTQYF.

The V gene is TRBV30, the J gene TRBJ2-1; D is undetermined. The length of the CDR3 is 11 residues. CDR1 GTSNPN and CDR2 SVGIG come from the germline V gene (reference sequence). V gave up 3 bases and J gave up 7 bases, with 7 bases separating them. The CDR3 sequence: CAWRPTNEQFF. The DNA of the CDR3 is TGTGCCTGGAGGCCTACTAATGAGCAGTTCTTC.

About this clone: This CDR3 is also generated by other DNA sequences in the sample. The CDR3 is CSVGGGMNTEAFF. The CDR3 DNA reads as TGCAGCGTCGGGGGGGGAATGAACACTGAAGCTTTCTTT. The rearrangement links TRBV29-1 to TRBJ1-1; tentative D call: TRBD1 (5 bases). V shed 6 bases and J shed 0 bases, with 11 bases lying between them. CDR3 size: 13 residues. Per germline, CDR1 SQVTM and CDR2 ANQGSEA.

The rearrangement joins TRBV7-2 to TRBJ2-3; a possible D gene is TRBD2 (6 bases). Trimming removed 5 bases from V and 1 base from J, with 13 bases in between. Germline values: CDR1 SGHTA, CDR2 FQGNSA. The CDR3 has 15 amino acids. CDR3 protein: CASSPWGGGTDTQYF. CDR3 in DNA: TGTGCCAGCAGCCCCTGGGGAGGAGGCACAGATACGCAGTATTTT.